The table lists the clone carrying this T cell receptor beta chain with many counts. TCRdb reanalysed the RACE reads using MiXCR and keeps one entry per CDR3 protein. The sample gives over 300,000 distinct CDR3 sequences, 5% to 6.5% of which show up once; just over 2.5% is in the top ten. This sample is part of a study of human T cells and chemical hapten exposure. Time point denoted: pre-sensitization, week 0. Treatment noted: therapeutic diphenylcyclopropenone sensitization with weekly scalp DPC. The sequencing here drew on whole blood, taken in connection with sensitization to the hapten diphenylcyclopropenone (DPC). The receptor was derived from a woman aged 45-65 years with alopecia areata. Some clones in this sample may be carry-over from other donors' samples.

CDR3 region: CSAEAGVLFSGANVLTF. The CDR3 DNA sequence: TGCAGTGCTGAGGCGGGGGTCCTTTTCTCTGGGGCCAACGTCCTGACTTTC. The chain recombines TRBV20-1 with TRBJ2-6; 7 nucleotides align to TRBD2. CDR3 length equals 17 residues. Unmatched junction bases numbered 10, after V lost 5 bases and J lost 0 bases. CDR1 is DFQATT and CDR2 is SNEGSKA in the germline V gene (reference sequence).